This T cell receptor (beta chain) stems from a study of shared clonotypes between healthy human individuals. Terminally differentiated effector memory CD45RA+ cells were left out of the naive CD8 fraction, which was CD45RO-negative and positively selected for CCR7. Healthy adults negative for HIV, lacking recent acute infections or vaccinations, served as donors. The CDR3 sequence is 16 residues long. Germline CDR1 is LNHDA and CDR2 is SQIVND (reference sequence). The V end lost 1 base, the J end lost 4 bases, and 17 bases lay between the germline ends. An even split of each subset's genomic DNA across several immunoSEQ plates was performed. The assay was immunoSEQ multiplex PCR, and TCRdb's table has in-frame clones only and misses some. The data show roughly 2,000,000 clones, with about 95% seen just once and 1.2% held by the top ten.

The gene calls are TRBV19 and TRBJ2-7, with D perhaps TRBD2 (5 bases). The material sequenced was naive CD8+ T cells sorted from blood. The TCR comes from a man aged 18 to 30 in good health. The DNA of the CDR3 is TGTGCCAGTAGTATAGTCCCTGACCCCTCGGGATACGAGCAGTACTTC. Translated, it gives CASSIVPDPSGYEQYF.